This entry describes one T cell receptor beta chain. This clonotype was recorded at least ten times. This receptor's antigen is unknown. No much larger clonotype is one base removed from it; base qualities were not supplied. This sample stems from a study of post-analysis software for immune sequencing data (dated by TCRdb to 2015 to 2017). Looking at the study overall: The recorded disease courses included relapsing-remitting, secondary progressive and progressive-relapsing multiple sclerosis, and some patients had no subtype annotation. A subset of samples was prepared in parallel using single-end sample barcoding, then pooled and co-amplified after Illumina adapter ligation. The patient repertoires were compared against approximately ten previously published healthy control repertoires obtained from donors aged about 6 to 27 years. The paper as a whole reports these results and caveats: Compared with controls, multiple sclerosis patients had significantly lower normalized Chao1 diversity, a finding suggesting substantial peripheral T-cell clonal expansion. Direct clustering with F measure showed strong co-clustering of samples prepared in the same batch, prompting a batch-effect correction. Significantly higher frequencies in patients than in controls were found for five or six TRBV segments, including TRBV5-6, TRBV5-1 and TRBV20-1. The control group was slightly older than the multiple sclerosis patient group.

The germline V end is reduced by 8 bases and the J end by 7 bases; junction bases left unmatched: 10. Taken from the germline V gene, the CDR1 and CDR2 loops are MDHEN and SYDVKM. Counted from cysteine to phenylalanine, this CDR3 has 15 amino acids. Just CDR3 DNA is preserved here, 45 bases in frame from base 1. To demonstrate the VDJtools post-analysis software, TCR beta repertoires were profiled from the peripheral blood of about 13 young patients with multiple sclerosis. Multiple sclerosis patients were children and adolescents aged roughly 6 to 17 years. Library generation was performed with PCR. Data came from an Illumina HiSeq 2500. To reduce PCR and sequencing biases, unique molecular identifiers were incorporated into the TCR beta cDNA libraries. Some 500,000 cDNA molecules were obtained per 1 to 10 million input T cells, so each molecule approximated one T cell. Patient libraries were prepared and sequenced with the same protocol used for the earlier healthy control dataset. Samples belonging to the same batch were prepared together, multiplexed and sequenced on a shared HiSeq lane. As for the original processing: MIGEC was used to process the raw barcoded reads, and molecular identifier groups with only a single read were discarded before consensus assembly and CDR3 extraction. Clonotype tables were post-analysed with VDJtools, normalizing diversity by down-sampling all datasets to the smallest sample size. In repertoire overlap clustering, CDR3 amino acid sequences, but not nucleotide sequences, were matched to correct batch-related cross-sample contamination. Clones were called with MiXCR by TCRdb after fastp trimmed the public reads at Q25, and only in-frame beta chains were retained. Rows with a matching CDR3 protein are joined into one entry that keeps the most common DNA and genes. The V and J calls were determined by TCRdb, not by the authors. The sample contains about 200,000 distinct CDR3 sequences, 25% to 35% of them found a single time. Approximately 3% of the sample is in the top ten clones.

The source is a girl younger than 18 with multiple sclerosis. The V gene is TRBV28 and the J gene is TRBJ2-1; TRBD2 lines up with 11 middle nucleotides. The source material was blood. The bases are TGTGCCAGCCACAATAGCGGGAGGGAGGTTAATGAGCAGTTCTTC. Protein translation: CASHNSGREVNEQFF.